One and the same sample provided the 9 T cell receptor beta chains below, sequenced in a study of response to subunit inactivated influenza vaccine. MiXCR, run by TCRdb on the RT-PCR reads, gives a single entry per CDR3 protein. The sample consists of roughly 650,000 distinct CDR3 sequences, 14% of them appearing once. The starting material was PBMCs from blood, obtained roughly 2 weeks before vaccination. These TCRs come from a man aged 50 or older who received an inactivated influenza vaccine.

The sample holds many counts of this clonotype. V is TRBV29-1 and J is TRBJ1-1; unclear D gene. The CDR3 covers 15 residues. Deletions cut 4 bases from V and 4 bases from J, with 19 bases between. Germline CDR1 and CDR2: SQVTM and ANQGSEA. The chain's CDR3 is CSVVYEARMGTEAFF. CDR3 DNA: TGCAGCGTTGTGTATGAGGCAAGGATGGGCACTGAAGCTTTCTTT.

The chain carries TRBV5-1 and TRBJ2-1; D not resolved. With 4 bases removed from V and 2 bases from J, the gap between germline ends came to 7 bases. The CDR3 spans 13 residues. Germline V gene lookup returns CDR1 SGHRS and CDR2 YFSETQ. The CDR3 DNA is TGCGCCAGCAGCCGGCCACCCTACAATGAGCAGTTCTTC. Amino acid sequence: CASSRPPYNEQFF.

This clonotype appeared a few times. The CDR3 reads CASSLAAASYNSPLHF. CDR3 sequence (DNA): TGCGCCAGCAGCTTGGCTGCCGCGTCTTATAATTCACCCCTCCACTTT. This sequence joins TRBV5-1 and TRBJ1-6; D ambiguous. This CDR3 region has 16 residues. Germline V CDR1 and CDR2: SGHRS, YFSETQ. The V gene lost 0 bases and the J gene lost 4 bases, with 11 bases spanning the gap.

Only a few counts were recorded for this clonotype. The chain has TRBV6-2 or TRBV6-3 and TRBJ2-2; 10 nucleotides agree with TRBD1. The trim removed 4 bases at V and 0 bases at J, leaving 8 bases unmatched. Germline loops: CDR1 MNHEY, CDR2 SVGEGT. This CDR3 contains 18 residues. The DNA for the CDR3 is TGTGCCAGCAGTTGGTTATCCGGGACAGGGGCGAACACCGGGGAGCTGTTTTTT. As protein: CASSWLSGTGANTGELFF.

The chain couples TRBV12-3 or TRBV12-4 to TRBJ1-2, with D maybe TRBD1 (5 bases). The V gene lost 5 bases and the J gene lost 8 bases, with 15 bases spanning the gap. The CDR3 is made up of 13 amino acids. The CDR3 DNA reads TGTGCCAGCAGTCTTCGACAGATGGAGGGCTACACCTTC. This codes for CASSLRQMEGYTF.

This clonotype was counted between two and nine times. The chain recombines TRBV30 with TRBJ1-3; D gene ambiguous. Germline V CDR1 and CDR2: GTSNPN, SVGIG (reference sequence). This CDR3 has 14 amino acids. Trimming took off 3 bases at V and 0 bases at J, with 9 bases between the two ends. As DNA, the CDR3 is TGTGCCTGGAGCGGGATGAGCTCTGGAAACACCATATATTTT. Protein product: CAWSGMSSGNTIYF.

This clonotype has more than one count but fewer than ten. The chain combines TRBV3-1 with TRBJ1-6; D is uncertain. Germline V gives CDR1 LGHDT, CDR2 YNNKEL (reference sequence). With 4 bases removed from V and 7 bases from J, the gap between germline ends came to 11 bases. The CDR3 has 14 amino acids. The chain's CDR3 is CASSPSGGNSPLHF. CDR3 bases: TGTGCCAGCAGCCCAAGTGGTGGAAATTCACCCCTCCACTTT.

This clonotype showed up many times. The J gene is TRBJ2-1, the V gene TRBV29-1; 10 nucleotides match TRBD2. The CDR3 sequence is 14 residues long. Trimming removed 4 bases from V and 7 bases from J; junction bases left unmatched: 7. Germline values: CDR1 SQVTM, CDR2 ANQGSEA. CDR3 protein: CSVVTSGSRNEQFF. The CDR3, as DNA: TGCAGCGTTGTGACTAGCGGGTCTAGGAATGAGCAGTTCTTC.

This clonotype was seen repeatedly, ten times or more. V usage is TRBV3-1 and J usage is TRBJ2-2; D perhaps matches TRBD2 (6 bases). This CDR3 contains 13 residues. CDR1 and CDR2 from the germline V gene are LGHDT and YNNKEL (reference sequence). The V end lost 1 base, the J end lost 7 bases, and 7 bases lay between the germline ends. CDR3 coding DNA: TGTGCCAGCAGCCAAGGGGGGGTCGGGGAGCTGTTTTTT. Encoded protein: CASSQGGVGELFF.